The following is a T cell receptor (beta chain) sequence with its context. Its antigen is currently unknown. The data originate from a study of cytomegalovirus exposure and HLA in healthy donors. Study-wide findings and caveats: High sensitivity and specificity were reportedly achieved when the classifier diagnosed cytomegalovirus status.

Method: immunoSEQ multiplex PCR; TCRdb's copy keeps in-frame clones and lacks some. The sample has 150,000 to 250,000 clones, 84% seen once. Germline CDR1 and CDR2: SGHNT and YENEEA. The CDR3 sequence is 13 residues long. Trimming left V 1 base short and J 12 bases short, with 13 bases between. The sample taken for sequencing was PBMCs. The genes are TRBV11-3 and TRBJ2-1; the D gene is possibly TRBD1 (5 bases). The TCR originated in a woman in her 30s in good health and CMV-seropositive. CDR3 protein: CASSLGADQGQFF. CDR3 in DNA: TGTGCCAGCAGCTTAGGGGCGGACCAGGGGCAGTTCTTC.